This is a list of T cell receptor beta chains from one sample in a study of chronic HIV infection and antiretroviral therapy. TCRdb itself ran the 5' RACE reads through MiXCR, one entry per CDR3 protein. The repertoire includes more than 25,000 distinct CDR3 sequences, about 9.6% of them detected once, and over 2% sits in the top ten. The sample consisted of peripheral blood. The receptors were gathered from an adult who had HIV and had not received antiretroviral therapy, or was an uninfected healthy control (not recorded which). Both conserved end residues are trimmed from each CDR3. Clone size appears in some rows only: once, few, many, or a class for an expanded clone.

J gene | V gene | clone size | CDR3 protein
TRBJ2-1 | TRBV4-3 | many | ASSQDGNGEQF
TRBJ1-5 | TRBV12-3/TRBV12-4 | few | ASSWGRGSQPQH
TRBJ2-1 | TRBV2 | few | ASRRLGVNEQF
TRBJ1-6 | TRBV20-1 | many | SARAGPLNSPLH
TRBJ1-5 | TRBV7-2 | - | ASSWDGLGNQPQH
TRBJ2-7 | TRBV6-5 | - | ASSPGLAGLIEQY
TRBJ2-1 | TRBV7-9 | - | ASSPPAGTFSYNEQF
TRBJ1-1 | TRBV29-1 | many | SVDRGSSTEAF
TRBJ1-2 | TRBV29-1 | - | SVVTGDNYGYT
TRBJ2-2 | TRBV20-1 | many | SASGSTNTGELF
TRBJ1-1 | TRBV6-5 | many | ASSYTVNTEAF
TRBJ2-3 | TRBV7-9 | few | ASSLTPDTQY
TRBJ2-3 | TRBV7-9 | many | ASSLASTSGGTDTQY
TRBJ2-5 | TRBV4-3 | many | ASSPVLGQWVQETQY
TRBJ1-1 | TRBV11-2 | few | ASSLMDGLDTEAF
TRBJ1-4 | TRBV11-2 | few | ASSLRSGEKLF
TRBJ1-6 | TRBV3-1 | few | ASSQEPGQYNSPLH
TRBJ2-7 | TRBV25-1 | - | ASTLGGEQY
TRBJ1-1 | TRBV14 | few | ASSRDRGLDTEAF
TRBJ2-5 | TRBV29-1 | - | SVWDNQETQY
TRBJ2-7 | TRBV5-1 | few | ASSFVHFYYEQY
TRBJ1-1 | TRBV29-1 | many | SVEEQGSEAF
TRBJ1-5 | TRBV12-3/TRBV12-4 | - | ASSLEHQPQH
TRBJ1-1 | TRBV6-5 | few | ASRDTGEAF
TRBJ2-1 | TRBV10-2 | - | ASRSAGSSNEQF
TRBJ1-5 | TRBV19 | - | ASSIGQGGYQPQH
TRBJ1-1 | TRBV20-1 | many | SATGAETNTEAF
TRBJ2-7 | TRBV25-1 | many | ASSPNLDRDEQY
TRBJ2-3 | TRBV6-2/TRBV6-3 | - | ASSSEHSTDTQY
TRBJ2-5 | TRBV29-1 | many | SVSRAQETQY
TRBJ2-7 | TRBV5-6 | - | ASTSSGFSYEQY
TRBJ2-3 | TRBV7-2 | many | ASSLVLAGVDTQY
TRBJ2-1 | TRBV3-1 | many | ASSSPPGGMF
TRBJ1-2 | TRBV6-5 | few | ASSSHGGGYGYT
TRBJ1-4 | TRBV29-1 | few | SVGRQGEKLF
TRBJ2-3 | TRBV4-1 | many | ASSQELSSTDTQY
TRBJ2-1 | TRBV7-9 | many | ASSLVRSYNEQF
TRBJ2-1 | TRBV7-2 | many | ASSLARLDEQF
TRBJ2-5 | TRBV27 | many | ASSPIRLAGDTETQY
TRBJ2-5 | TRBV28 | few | ASSAQYQETQY
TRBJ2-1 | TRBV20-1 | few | SATRELAGVEQF
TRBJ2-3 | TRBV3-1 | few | ASSPLGQGISTDTQY
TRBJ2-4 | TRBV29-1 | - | SVVVLGEKNIQY
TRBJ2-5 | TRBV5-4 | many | ASSSPDRGREETQY
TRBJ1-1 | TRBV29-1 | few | SVAGPNTEAF
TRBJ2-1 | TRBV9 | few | ASSQLGQRNEQF
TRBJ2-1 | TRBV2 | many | ASRGLAGQNEQF
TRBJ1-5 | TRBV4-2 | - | ASSQDGDISNQPQH
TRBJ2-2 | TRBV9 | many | ASSVGAGALNTGELF
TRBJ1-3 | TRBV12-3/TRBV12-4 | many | ASSLRQGSSGNTIY